This T cell receptor (beta chain) came from a study of cytomegalovirus exposure and HLA in healthy donors. Germline assignment: CDR1 SGHRS and CDR2 YFSETQ. The CDR3 covers 14 residues. The V and J ends lost 4 bases and 9 bases respectively, with 19 bases between them. Sequencing was performed with immunoSEQ multiplex PCR; in TCRdb, only in-frame clones are kept and a portion is missing. This sample has under 200,000 clones; 80% to 90% occur once, and the top ten carry approximately 2.1%. The sequenced material came from PBMCs. This receptor was obtained from a woman under 30 in good health and CMV-seronegative. The chain has TRBV5-1 and TRBJ1-1; TRBD1 might be the D (6 bases). The CDR3 loop reads CASSTAVRGWKAFF. CDR3 sequence (DNA): TGCGCCAGCAGCACAGCGGTTAGGGGGTGGAAAGCTTTCTTT.